This is a list of T cell receptor beta chains from one sample in a study of T cells after yellow fever vaccination. MiXCR was run by TCRdb on the 5' RACE reads, yielding one entry per CDR3 protein. The sample consists of under 150,000 distinct CDR3 sequences, roughly 8% of them appearing once. The sample consisted of CD4+ T cells sorted from PBMCs, taken 5 days after the yellow fever booster vaccination. The source of these receptors is a man in his thirties or forties who received the YFV17D yellow fever vaccine. The CDR3 runs from the conserved cysteine through the conserved F or W. The D gene is left open where the match is weak. For some rows the clone size is stated as once, few or many, or as a class when expanded; others skip it.

v_call	j_call	d_call	clone_size	cdr3_nt	cdr3_aa
TRBV20-1	TRBJ2-7	TRBD2	many	TGCAGTGCGAGACTAGCGGGAAGGTACGAGCAGTACTTC	CSARLAGRYEQYF
TRBV5-4	TRBJ2-6	-	-	TGTGCCAGCAGCTTGGGGAACTCTGGGGCCAACGTCCTGACTTTC	CASSLGNSGANVLTF
TRBV6-1	TRBJ2-2	-	many	TGTGCCAGCAGAGTCGGTTATTCGAACACCGGGGAGCTGTTTTTT	CASRVGYSNTGELFF
TRBV25-1	TRBJ2-3	TRBD2	many	TGTGCCAGCAGTGGCGGGAGGAACACAGATACGCAGTATTTT	CASSGGRNTDTQYF
TRBV9	TRBJ2-6	-	-	TGTGCCAGCAGCGTAGAGTGGGGGAACGTCCTGACTTTC	CASSVEWGNVLTF
TRBV10-3	TRBJ2-7	-	many	TGTGCCATCAGTGGCCGTGGGCAGGGTGTACACGAGCAGTACTTC	CAISGRGQGVHEQYF
TRBV7-3	TRBJ2-3	-	many	TGTGCCAGCAGCCCTCAAGGGAGTTCAGATACGCAGTATTTT	CASSPQGSSDTQYF
TRBV5-6	TRBJ2-1	-	many	TGTGCCAGCAGCTACAGCGGAAGAGGTTACAATGAGCAGTTCTTC	CASSYSGRGYNEQFF
TRBV4-2	TRBJ2-3	-	many	TGTGCCAGCAGCCCCCCGGGGAGCACAGATACGCAGTATTTT	CASSPPGSTDTQYF
TRBV4-3	TRBJ2-2	TRBD2	many	TGCGCCAGCAGCCTCGGGACTAGTACCGGGGAGCTGTTTTTT	CASSLGTSTGELFF
TRBV12-3/TRBV12-4	TRBJ2-6	TRBD1	many	TGTGCCAACAGGGGGTCTGGGGCCAACGTCCTGACTTTC	CANRGSGANVLTF
TRBV12-3/TRBV12-4	TRBJ1-1	TRBD1	many	TGTGCCAGCAGAACCCGGGGACAGGGGAACACTGAAGCTTTCTTT	CASRTRGQGNTEAFF
TRBV20-1	TRBJ2-4	TRBD2	few	TGCAGTGCCTCAAAGGGTAGCGGGAGGGTATCCTCAACATTAGCCAAAAACATTCAGTACTTC	CSASKGSGRVSSTLAKNIQYF
TRBV3-1	TRBJ2-7	-	many	TGTGCCACCTCGTGGGGTTACGAGCAGTACTTC	CATSWGYEQYF
TRBV20-1	TRBJ2-5	-	many	TGCAGTGCTAGTGCCCCACACGGGGGGACCCAGTACTTC	CSASAPHGGTQYF
TRBV29-1	TRBJ2-1	TRBD1	many	TGCAGCGTATCGGGACAGGGAAAGAATGAGCAGTTCTTC	CSVSGQGKNEQFF
TRBV12-3/TRBV12-4	TRBJ2-7	TRBD2	many	TGTGCCAGCAGCTTCTTAGTCGGGAGGGAAAACTACGAGCAGTACTTC	CASSFLVGRENYEQYF
TRBV20-1	TRBJ2-7	TRBD1	few	TGCAGTGTGTTGGACAGGGCTACCTACGAGCAGTACTTC	CSVLDRATYEQYF
TRBV5-1	TRBJ2-5	TRBD1	many	TGCGCCAGCAGCTTGGGGGGCCCAGGGGGCGGAGAGACCCAGTACTTC	CASSLGGPGGGETQYF
TRBV6-5	TRBJ2-3	-	many	TGTGCCAGCAGTTACTCCCCTAGTTATACGCAGTATTTT	CASSYSPSYTQYF
TRBV11-2	TRBJ2-3	-	many	TGTGCCAGCGGCAAAACCTGGGACGGTGGCACAGATACGCAGTATTTT	CASGKTWDGGTDTQYF
TRBV5-4	TRBJ1-2	-	few	TGTGCCAGCAGCTTAGCTGGGGAGCGGTATGGCTACACCTTC	CASSLAGERYGYTF
TRBV5-1	TRBJ2-2	TRBD2	many	TGCGCCAGCAGCGCGACTAGCGGGACGGGCACCGGGGAGCTGTTTTTT	CASSATSGTGTGELFF
TRBV29-1	TRBJ2-3	-	many	TGCAGCGTTGATAAACCCACAGATACGCAGTATTTT	CSVDKPTDTQYF
TRBV7-2	TRBJ2-6	-	many	TGTGCCACCCGGGACAACCGCTCTGGGGCCAACGTCCTGACTTTC	CATRDNRSGANVLTF
TRBV10-3	TRBJ2-1	TRBD2	many	TGTGCCATCACTACGACTAGCGGGAGAGACCCCTACAATGAGCAGTTCTTC	CAITTTSGRDPYNEQFF
TRBV12-3/TRBV12-4	TRBJ1-5	-	-	TGTGCCAGCAGCCCCGCTAGCAGCTCAAATAGCAATCAGCCCCAGCATTTT	CASSPASSSNSNQPQHF
TRBV12-3/TRBV12-4	TRBJ2-5	-	many	TGTGCCAGCAGTCCCCGGACAGCCGAAGAGACCCAGTACTTC	CASSPRTAEETQYF
TRBV7-9	TRBJ2-5	TRBD2	few	TGTGCCAGCAGCCCGGCGACTAGCGGGGGCCCATCAGAGACCCAGTACTTC	CASSPATSGGPSETQYF
TRBV19	TRBJ2-4	-	many	TGTGCCAGTAGTATCTTGAGTGCCAAAAACATTCAGTACTTC	CASSILSAKNIQYF
TRBV7-8	TRBJ2-6	TRBD2	few	TGTGCCAGCAGCTTTAGGAGCGGGGCTGGGGCCAACGTCCTGACTTTC	CASSFRSGAGANVLTF
TRBV11-2	TRBJ2-1	-	many	TGTGCCAGCAGCTTAGCCTACTACAATGAGCAGTTCTTC	CASSLAYYNEQFF
TRBV20-1	TRBJ2-2	-	many	TGCAGTGCTAGGGGGGAGCTCACCGGGGAGCTGTTTTTT	CSARGELTGELFF
TRBV15	TRBJ2-5	-	many	TGTGCCACCAGCTCCTCGGGGAGGACCCAGTACTTC	CATSSSGRTQYF